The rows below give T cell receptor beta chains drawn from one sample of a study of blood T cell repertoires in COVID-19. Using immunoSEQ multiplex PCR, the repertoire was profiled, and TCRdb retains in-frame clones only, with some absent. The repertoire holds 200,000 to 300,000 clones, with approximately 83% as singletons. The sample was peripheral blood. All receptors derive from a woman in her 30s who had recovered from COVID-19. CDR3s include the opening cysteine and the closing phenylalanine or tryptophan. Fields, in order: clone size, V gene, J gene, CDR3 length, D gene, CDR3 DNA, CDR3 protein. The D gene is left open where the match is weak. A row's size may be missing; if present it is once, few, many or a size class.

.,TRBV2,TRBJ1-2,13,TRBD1,TGTGCCAGCAGTCTAGACAGGGCTGATGGTTGCACCTTC,CASSLDRADGCTF
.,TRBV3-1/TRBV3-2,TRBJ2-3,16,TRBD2,TGTGCCAGCAGCCAAGGGTTCGGCGGGGGGGCGGATACGCAGTATTTT,CASSQGFGGGADTQYF
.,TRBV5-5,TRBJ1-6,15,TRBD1,TGTGCCAGCAGCTTGGCCGTAACGGAGGGACAGTCTCTCCACTTT,CASSLAVTEGQSLHF
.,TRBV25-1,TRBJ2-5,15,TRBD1,TGTGCCAGCAGTGAACAGACAGGGAACGGAGAGACCCAGTACTTC,CASSEQTGNGETQYF
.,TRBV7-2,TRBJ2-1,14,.,TGTGCCAGCAGCTTATCGGGGGGCCCTCTGGAGCAGTTCTTC,CASSLSGGPLEQFF
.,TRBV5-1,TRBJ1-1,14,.,TGCGCCAGCAGCTTGGGTAAAATGAACACTGAAGCTTTCTTT,CASSLGKMNTEAFF
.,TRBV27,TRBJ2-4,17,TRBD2,TGTGCCAGCAGTTCGAATGGACTAGCGGATGCCAAAAACATTCAGTACTTC,CASSSNGLADAKNIQYF
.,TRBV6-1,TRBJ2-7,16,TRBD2,TGTGCCAGCAGTGAACGCCCTGGGACTAGCCGTTACGAGCAGTACTTC,CASSERPGTSRYEQYF
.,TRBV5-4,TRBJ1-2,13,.,TGTGCCAGCAGCGCAATGGGAGGCTATGGCTACACCTTC,CASSAMGGYGYTF
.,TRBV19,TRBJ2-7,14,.,TGTGCCAGTAGTATGGGTGGCGGAAACTACGAGCAGTACTTC,CASSMGGGNYEQYF
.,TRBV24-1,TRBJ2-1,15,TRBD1,TGTGCCACCAGTGATTCTGGGACAGGGACCGATGAGCAGTTCTTC,CATSDSGTGTDEQFF
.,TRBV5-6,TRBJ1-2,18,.,TGTGCCAGCAGCTTAGGTCCCCACGGTGGAGGAGCCGCGGGTGGCTACACCTTC,CASSLGPHGGGAAGGYTF
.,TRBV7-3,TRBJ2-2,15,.,TGTGCCAGCAGCTTATCGTCAGGGCGCACCGGGGAGCTGTTTTTT,CASSLSSGRTGELFF
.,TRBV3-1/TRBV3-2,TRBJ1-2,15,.,TGTGCCAGCAGCCAAGGAGATGGCAGACTGTATGGCTACACCTTC,CASSQGDGRLYGYTF
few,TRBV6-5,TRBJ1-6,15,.,TGTGCCAGCCGCCAGGGTCAGGGACACGGTTCACCCCTCCACTTT,CASRQGQGHGSPLHF
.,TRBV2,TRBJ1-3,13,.,TGTGCCAGCTCGGCGGCGATAAGAAACACCATATATTTT,CASSAAIRNTIYF
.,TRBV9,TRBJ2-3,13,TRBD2,TGTGCCAGCAGCTCGCGACTAGCGGATACGCAGTATTTT,CASSSRLADTQYF
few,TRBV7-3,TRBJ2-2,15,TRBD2,TGTGCCAGCAGCCCTGACGGGGGGTACACCGGGGAGCTGTTTTTT,CASSPDGGYTGELFF
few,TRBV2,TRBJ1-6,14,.,TGTGCCAGCAGTGACCCTGACACGGGGTCACCCCTCCACTTT,CASSDPDTGSPLHF
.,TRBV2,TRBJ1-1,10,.,TGTGCCAGCAGTGAGAGGAGAGCCGTCTTT,CASSERRAVF
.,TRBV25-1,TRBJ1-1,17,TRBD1,TGTGCCAGCAGTCCAACCTTGGGGGCGGGGACAGGGGTTGAAGCTTTCTTT,CASSPTLGAGTGVEAFF
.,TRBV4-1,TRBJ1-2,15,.,TGCGCCAGCAGCCAACCCTGGGAGGGTATGAGAGGCTACACCTTC,CASSQPWEGMRGYTF
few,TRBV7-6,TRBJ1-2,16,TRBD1,TGTGCCAGCAGCGCAACACCGGGACAGGGGATCTATGGCTACACCTTC,CASSATPGQGIYGYTF
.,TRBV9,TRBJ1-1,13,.,TGTGCCAGCAGGCAGATTTCGAACACTGAAGCTTTCTTT,CASRQISNTEAFF
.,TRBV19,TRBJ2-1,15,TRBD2,TGTGCCAGTAGTACTGGACTAGCGGGGGGCCGTGAGCAGTTCTTC,CASSTGLAGGREQFF
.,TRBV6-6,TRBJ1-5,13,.,TGTGCCAGCAGCAGGGAAGGGAATCAGCCCCAGCATTTT,CASSREGNQPQHF
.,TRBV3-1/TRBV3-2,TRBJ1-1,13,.,TGTGCCAGCATCTTATCGGGGGGCACTGAAGCTTTCTTT,CASILSGGTEAFF
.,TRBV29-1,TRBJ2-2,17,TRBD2,TGCAGCGTCGCTCTAGCGGGGGGGCTTTTAGATACCGGGGAGCTGTTTTTT,CSVALAGGLLDTGELFF
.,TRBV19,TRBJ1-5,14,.,TGTGCCAGTAGCCTGAGCAGGGGCAATCAGCCCCAGCATTTT,CASSLSRGNQPQHF
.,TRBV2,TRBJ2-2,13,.,TGTGCCAGCAGTGAAGGACAGACCGGGGAGCTGTTTTTT,CASSEGQTGELFF
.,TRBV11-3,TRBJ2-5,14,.,TGTGCCAGCAGCTTAAATTTCAGGGATGAGACCCAGTACTTC,CASSLNFRDETQYF
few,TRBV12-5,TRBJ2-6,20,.,TGTGCTAGTGGTTTCATGTGGCAAACTCGAGGGAAAACTGGGGCCAACGTCCTGACTTTC,CASGFMWQTRGKTGANVLTF
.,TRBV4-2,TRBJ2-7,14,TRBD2,TGTGCCAGCAGTGAGGCGGGGGGGATTTACGAGCAGTACTTC,CASSEAGGIYEQYF
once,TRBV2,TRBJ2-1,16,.,TGTGCCAGCAGCAGGGACCCAGGGGTCGCCTACAATGAGCAGTTCTTC,CASSRDPGVAYNEQFF
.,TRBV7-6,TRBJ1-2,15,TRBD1,TGTGCCAGCAGCTTAGAGGGACAGGGTTTTTATGGCTACACCTTC,CASSLEGQGFYGYTF
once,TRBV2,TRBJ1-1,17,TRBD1,TGTGCCAGCAGTGAAATGGTGGACAGGGTGAGGAACACTGAAGCTTTCTTT,CASSEMVDRVRNTEAFF
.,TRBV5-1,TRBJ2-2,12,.,TGCGCCAGCAGCCTTAACACCGGGGAGCTGTTTTTT,CASSLNTGELFF
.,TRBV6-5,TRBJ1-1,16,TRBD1,TGTGCCAGCAGTTATAAAATAGGACAGGGGAACACTGAAGCTTTCTTT,CASSYKIGQGNTEAFF
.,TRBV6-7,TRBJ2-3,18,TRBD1,TGTGCCAGCAGTTACTCGAAGTCTTCCACAGGGGTCACAGATACGCAGTATTTT,CASSYSKSSTGVTDTQYF
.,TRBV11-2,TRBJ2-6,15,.,TGTGCCAGCAGCTTTCTATACTCTGGGGCCAACGTCCTGACTTTC,CASSFLYSGANVLTF
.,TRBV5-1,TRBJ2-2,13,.,TGCGCCAGCAGCTCTCACAGGGTCGGGGAGCTGTTTTTT,CASSSHRVGELFF
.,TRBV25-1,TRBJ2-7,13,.,TGTGCCAGCAGACCGGGAGAGTTTGTCGAGCAGTACTTC,CASRPGEFVEQYF
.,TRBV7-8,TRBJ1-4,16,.,TGTGCCAGCAGCTTAGCGGGGCAGGCGCCGAGGGAAAAACTGTTTTTT,CASSLAGQAPREKLFF
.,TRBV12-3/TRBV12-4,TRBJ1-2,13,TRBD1,TGTGCCAGCAGTATCCCAGGGGGCTCCGGCTACACCTTC,CASSIPGGSGYTF
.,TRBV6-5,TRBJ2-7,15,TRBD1,TGTGCCAGCAGTCGGCCGCGACAGGGGATCTACGAGCAGTACTTC,CASSRPRQGIYEQYF
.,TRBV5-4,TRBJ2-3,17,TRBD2,TGTGCCAGCAGCCCGACCGGGGGTGGGGGGGGCACAGATACGCAGTATTTT,CASSPTGGGGGTDTQYF
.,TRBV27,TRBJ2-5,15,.,TGTGCCAGCAGTTTATCCACAGGATACCAAGAGACCCAGTACTTC,CASSLSTGYQETQYF
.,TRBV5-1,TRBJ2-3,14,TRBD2,TGCGCCAGCAGCCGACTAGCGGGGGAAGATACGCAGTATTTT,CASSRLAGEDTQYF
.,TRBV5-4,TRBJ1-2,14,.,TGTGCCAGCAGCATCAGGGGATTTAACTATGGCTACACCTTC,CASSIRGFNYGYTF